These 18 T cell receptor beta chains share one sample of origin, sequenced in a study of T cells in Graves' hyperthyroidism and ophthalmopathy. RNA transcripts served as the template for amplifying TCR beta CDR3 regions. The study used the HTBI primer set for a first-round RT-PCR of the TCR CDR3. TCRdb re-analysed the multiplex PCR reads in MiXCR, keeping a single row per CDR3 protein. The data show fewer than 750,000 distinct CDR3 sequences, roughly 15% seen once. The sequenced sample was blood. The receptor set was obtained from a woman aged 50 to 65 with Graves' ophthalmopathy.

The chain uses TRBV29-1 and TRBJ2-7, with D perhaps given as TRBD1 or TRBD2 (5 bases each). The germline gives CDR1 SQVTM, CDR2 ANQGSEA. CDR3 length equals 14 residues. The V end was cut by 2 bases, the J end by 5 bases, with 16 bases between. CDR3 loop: CSVERGVRQNEQYF. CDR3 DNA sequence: TGCAGCGTTGAAAGGGGAGTAAGGCAGAACGAGCAGTACTTC.

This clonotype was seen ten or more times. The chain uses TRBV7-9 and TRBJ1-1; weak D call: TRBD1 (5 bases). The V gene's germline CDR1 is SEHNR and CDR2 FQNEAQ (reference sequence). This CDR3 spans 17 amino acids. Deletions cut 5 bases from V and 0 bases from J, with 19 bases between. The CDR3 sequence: CASSPSIGGTMNTEAFF. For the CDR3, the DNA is TGTGCCAGCAGCCCCTCGATTGGGGGAACCATGAACACTGAAGCTTTCTTT.

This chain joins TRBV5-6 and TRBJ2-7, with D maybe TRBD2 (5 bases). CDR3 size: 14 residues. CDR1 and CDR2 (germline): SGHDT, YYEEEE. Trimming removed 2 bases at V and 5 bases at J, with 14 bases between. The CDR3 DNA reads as TGTGCCAGCAGCTTCGGCCACGGGGTCGACGAGCAGTACTTC. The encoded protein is CASSFGHGVDEQYF.

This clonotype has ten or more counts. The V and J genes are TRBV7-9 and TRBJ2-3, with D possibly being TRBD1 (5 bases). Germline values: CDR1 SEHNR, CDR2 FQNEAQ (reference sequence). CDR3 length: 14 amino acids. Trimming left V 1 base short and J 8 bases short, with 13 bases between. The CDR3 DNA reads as TGTGCCAGCAGCTTAGTCGGTAGTAGGGGTACGCAGTATTTT. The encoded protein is CASSLVGSRGTQYF.

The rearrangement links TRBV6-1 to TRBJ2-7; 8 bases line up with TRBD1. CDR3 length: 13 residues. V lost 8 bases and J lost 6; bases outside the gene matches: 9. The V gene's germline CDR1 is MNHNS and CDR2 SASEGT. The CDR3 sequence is CASLDRVRVEQYF. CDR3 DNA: TGTGCCAGCCTGGACAGGGTAAGAGTCGAGCAGTACTTC.

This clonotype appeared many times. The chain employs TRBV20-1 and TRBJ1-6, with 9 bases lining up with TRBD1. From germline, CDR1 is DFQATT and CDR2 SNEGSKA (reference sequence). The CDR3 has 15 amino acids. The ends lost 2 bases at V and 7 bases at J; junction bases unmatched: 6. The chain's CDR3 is CSARPGQGYNSPLHF. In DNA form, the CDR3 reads TGCAGTGCTAGACCGGGACAGGGATACAATTCACCCCTCCACTTT.

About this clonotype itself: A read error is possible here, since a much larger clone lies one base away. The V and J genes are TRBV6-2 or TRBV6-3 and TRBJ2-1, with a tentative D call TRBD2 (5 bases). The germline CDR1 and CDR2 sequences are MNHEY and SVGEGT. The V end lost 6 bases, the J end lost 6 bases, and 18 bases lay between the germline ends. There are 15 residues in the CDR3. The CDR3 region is CASRGREIGCNEQFF. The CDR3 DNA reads TGTGCCAGCAGAGGCCGGGAAATCGGCTGCAATGAGCAGTTCTTC.

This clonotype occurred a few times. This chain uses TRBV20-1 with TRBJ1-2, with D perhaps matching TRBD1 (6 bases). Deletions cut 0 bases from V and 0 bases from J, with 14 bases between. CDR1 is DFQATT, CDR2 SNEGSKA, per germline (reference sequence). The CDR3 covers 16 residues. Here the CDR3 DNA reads TGCAGTGCTAGAGATCTCAGGGACATAGCTAACTATGGCTACACCTTC. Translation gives CSARDLRDIANYGYTF.

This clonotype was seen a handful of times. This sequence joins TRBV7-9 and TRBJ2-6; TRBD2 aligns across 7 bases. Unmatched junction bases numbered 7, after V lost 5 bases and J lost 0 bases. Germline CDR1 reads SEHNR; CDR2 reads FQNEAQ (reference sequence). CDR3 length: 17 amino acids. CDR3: CASSPLGGGSGANVLTF. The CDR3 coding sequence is TGTGCCAGCAGCCCCCTGGGGGGGGGCTCTGGGGCCAACGTCCTGACTTTC.

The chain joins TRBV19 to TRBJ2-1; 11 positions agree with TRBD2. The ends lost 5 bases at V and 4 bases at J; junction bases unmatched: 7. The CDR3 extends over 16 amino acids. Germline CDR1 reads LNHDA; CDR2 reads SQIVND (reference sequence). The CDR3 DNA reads TGTGCCAGTAGTGTAACCACTAGCGGGGGATACAATGAGCAGTTCTTC. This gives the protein CASSVTTSGGYNEQFF.

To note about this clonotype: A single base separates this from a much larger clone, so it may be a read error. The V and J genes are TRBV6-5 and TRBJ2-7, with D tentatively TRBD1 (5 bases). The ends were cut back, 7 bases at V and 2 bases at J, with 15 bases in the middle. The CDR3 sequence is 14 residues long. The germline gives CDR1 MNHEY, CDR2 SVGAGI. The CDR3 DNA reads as TGTGCCAGCAAGCTACAGGAGTCCACCTACGAGCAGTACTTC. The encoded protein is CASKLQESTYEQYF.

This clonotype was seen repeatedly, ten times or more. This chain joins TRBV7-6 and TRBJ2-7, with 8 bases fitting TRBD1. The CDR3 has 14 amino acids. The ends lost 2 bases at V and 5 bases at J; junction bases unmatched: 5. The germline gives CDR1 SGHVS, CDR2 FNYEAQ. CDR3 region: CASSLQGANDEQYF. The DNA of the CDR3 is TGTGCCAGCAGCTTACAGGGGGCTAACGACGAGCAGTACTTC.

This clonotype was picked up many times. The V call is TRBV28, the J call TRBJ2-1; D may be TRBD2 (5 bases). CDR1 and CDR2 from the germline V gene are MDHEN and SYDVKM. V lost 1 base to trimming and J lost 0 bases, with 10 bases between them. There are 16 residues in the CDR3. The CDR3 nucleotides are TGTGCCAGCAGTTTATTTGTTAGCGCCTCCTACAATGAGCAGTTCTTC. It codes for CASSLFVSASYNEQFF.

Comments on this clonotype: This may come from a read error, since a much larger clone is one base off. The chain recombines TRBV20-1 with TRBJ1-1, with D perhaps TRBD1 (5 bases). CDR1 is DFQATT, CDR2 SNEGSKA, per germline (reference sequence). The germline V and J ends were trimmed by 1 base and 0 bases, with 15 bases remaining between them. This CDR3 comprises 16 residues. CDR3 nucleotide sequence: TGCAGTGCTAGAGGTGGGGGGTTGGGTTTGAACACTGAAGCTTTCTTT. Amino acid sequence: CSARGGGLGLNTEAFF.

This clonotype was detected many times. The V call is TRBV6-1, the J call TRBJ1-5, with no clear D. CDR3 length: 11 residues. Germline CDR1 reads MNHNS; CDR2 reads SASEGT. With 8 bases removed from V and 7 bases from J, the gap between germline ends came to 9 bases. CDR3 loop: CASSPGQPQHF. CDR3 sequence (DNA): TGTGCCAGCTCACCCGGGCAGCCCCAGCATTTT.

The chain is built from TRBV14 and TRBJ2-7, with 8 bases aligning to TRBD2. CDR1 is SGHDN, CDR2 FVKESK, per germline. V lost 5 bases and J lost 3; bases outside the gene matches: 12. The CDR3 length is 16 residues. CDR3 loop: CASSGRLGREDYEQYF. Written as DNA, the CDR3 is TGTGCCAGCAGCGGCCGCCTTGGGCGGGAGGACTACGAGCAGTACTTC.

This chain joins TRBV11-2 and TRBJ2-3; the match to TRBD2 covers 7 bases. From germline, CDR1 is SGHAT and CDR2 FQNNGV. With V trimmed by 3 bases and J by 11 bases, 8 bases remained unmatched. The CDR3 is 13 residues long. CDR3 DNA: TGTGCCAGCAGCTTTACGGGGGGACTTTTGCAGTATTTT. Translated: CASSFTGGLLQYF.

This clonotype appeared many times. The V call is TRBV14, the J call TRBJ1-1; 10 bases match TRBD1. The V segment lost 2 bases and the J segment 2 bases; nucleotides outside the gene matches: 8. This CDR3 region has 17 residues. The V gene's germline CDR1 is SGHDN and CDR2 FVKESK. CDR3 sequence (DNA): TGTGCCAGCAGCCAAAACAGACAGGGGGCTAGAAACACTGAAGCTTTCTTT. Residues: CASSQNRQGARNTEAFF.